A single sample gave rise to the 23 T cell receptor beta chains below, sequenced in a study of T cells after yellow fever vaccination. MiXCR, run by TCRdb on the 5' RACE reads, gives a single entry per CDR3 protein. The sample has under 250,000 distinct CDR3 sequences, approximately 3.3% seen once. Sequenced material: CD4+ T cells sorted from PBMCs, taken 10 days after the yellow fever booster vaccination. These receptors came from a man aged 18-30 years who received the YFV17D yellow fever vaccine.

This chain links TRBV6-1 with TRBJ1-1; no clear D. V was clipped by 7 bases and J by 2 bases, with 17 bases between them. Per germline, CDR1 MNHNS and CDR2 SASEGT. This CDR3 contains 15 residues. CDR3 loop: CASTLGPSRNTEAFF. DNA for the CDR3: TGTGCCAGCACCCTAGGGCCCTCACGTAACACTGAAGCTTTCTTT.

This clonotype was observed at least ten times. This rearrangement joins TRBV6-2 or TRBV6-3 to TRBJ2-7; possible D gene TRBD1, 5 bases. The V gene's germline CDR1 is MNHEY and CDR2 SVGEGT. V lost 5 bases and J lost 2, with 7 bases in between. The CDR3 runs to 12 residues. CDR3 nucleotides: TGTGCCAGCAGTGACAGAGCCTACGAGCAGTACTTC. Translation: CASSDRAYEQYF.

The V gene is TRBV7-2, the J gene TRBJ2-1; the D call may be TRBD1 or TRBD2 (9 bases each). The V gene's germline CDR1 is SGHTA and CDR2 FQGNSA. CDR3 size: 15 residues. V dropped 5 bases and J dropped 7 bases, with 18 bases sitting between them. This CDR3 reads CASSDRGTSRNEQFF. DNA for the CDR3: TGTGCCAGCAGCGACAGGGGGACTAGCAGGAATGAGCAGTTCTTC.

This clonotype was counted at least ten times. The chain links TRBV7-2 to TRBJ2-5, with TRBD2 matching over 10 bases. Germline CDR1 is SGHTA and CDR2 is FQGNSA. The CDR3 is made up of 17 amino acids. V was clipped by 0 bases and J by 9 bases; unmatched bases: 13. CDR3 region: CASSLARGLAMGGAQYF. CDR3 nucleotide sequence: TGTGCCAGCAGCTTAGCACGGGGACTAGCGATGGGGGGGGCCCAGTACTTC.

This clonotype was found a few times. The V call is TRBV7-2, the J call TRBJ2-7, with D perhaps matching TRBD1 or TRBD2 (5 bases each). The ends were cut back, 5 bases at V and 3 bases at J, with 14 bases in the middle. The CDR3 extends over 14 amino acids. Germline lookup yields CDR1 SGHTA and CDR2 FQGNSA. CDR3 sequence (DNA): TGTGCCAGCAGCCGAACCGGGGCCGACTACGAGCAGTACTTC. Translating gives CASSRTGADYEQYF. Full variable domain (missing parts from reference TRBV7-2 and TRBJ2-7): GAGVSQSPSNKVTEKGKDVELRCDPISGHTALYWYRQSLGQGLEFLIYFQGNSAPDKSGLPSDRFSAERTGGSVSTLTIQRTQQEDSAVYLCASSRTGADYEQYFGPGTRLTVT.

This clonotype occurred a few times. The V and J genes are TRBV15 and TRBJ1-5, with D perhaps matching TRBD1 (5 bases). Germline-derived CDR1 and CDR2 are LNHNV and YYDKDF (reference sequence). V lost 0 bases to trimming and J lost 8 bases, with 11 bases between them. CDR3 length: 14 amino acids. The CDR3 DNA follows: TGTGCCACCAGCAGAGACCCGGGGGTCGAGCCCCAGCATTTT. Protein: CATSRDPGVEPQHF.

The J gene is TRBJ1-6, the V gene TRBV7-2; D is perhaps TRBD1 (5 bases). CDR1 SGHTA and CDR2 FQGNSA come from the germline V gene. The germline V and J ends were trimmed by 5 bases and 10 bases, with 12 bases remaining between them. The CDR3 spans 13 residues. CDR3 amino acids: CASSGRARSPLHF. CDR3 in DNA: TGTGCCAGCAGCGGCAGGGCGAGGTCACCCCTCCACTTT.

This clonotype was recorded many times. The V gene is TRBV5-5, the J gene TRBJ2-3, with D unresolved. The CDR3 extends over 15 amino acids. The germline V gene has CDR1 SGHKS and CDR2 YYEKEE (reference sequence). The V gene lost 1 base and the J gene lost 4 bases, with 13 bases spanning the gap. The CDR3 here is CASSLQPGSADTQYF. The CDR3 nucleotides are TGTGCCAGCAGCTTGCAACCGGGTTCGGCAGATACGCAGTATTTT. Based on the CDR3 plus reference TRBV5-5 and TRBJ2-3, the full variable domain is DAGVTQSPTHLIKTRGQQVTLRCSPISGHKSVSWYQQVLGQGPQFIFQYYEKEERGRGNFPDRFSARQFPNYSSELNVNALLLGDSALYLCASSLQPGSADTQYFGPGTRLTVL.

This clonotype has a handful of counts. For the CDR3, the DNA is TGTGCCAGCAGCTTACGTCGAGGTGGTGAGCAGTTCTTC. This encodes CASSLRRGGEQFF. The rearrangement joins TRBV7-2 to TRBJ2-1; D gene unclear. The CDR3 consists of 13 residues. Germline V gene lookup returns CDR1 SGHTA and CDR2 FQGNSA. V lost 2 bases and J lost 9, with 11 bases in between.

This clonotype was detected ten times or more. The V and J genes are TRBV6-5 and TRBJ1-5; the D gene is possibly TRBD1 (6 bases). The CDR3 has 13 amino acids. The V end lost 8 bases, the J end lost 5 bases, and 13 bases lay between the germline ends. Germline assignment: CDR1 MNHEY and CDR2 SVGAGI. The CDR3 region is CASATGRDQPQHF. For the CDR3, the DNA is TGTGCCAGCGCTACAGGGAGGGATCAGCCCCAGCATTTT.

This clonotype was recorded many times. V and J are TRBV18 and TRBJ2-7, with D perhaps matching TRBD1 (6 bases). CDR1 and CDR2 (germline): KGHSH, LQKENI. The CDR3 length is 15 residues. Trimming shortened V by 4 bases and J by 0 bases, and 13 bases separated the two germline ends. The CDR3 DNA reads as TGTGCCAGCTCACTGGGACATGGGAGCTCCTACGAGCAGTACTTC. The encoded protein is CASSLGHGSSYEQYF.

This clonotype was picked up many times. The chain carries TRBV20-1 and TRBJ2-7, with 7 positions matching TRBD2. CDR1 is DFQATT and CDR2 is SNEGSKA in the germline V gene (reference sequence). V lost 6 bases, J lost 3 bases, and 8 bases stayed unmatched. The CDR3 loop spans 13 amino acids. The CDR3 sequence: CSAALAAHYEQYF. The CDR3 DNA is TGCAGTGCGGCCCTAGCGGCCCACTACGAGCAGTACTTC.

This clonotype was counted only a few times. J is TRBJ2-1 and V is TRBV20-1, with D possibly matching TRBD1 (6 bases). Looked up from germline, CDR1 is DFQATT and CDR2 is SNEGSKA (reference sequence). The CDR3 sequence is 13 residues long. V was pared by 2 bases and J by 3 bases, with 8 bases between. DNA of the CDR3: TGCAGTGCTAGACAGGGGCTCTACAATGAGCAGTTCTTC. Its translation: CSARQGLYNEQFF.

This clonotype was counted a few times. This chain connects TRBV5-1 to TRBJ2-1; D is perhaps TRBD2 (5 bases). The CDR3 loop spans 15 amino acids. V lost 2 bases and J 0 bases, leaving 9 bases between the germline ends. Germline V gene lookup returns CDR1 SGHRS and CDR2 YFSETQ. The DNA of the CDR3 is TGCGCCAGCAGCTTTTTGGGGAGCTCCTACAATGAGCAGTTCTTC. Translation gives CASSFLGSSYNEQFF.

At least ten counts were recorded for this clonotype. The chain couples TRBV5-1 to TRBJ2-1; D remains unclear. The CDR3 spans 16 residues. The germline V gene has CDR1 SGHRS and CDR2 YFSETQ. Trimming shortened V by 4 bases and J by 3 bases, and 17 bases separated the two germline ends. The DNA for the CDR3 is TGCGCCAGCAGCCGAACCTCGGTCGGAGACTACAATGAGCAGTTCTTC. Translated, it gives CASSRTSVGDYNEQFF.

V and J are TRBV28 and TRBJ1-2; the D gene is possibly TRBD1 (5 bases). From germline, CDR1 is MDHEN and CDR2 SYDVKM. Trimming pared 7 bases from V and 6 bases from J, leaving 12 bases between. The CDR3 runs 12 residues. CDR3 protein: CASTSDRHGYTF. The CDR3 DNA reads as TGTGCCAGCACCTCCGACAGACATGGCTACACCTTC.

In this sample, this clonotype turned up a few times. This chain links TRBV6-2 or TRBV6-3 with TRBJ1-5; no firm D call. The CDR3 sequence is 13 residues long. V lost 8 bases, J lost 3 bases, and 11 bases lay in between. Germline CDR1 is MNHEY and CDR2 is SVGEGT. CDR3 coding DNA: TGTGCCAGCGCGGGCAGAATCAATCAGCCCCAGCATTTT. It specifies CASAGRINQPQHF.

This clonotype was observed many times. The CDR3 is CSARATGHHHYEQYF. The CDR3 region has the DNA TGCAGTGCTAGGGCGACAGGGCATCACCACTACGAGCAGTACTTC. This rearrangement joins TRBV20-1 to TRBJ2-7; 7 bases align to TRBD1. J lost 3 bases, V lost 3 bases, and 11 bases had no gene match. Germline values: CDR1 DFQATT, CDR2 SNEGSKA (reference sequence). This CDR3 is 15 amino acids long.

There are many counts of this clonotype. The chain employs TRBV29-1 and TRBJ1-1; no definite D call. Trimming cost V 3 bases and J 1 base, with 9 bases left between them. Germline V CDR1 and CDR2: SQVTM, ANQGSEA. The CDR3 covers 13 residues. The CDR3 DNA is TGCAGCGTTGACTCCCCTGAGAACACTGAAGCTTTCTTT. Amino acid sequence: CSVDSPENTEAFF.

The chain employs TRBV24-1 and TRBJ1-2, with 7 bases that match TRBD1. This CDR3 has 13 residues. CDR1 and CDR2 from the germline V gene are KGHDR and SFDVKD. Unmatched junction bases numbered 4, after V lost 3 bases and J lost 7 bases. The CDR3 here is CATSDQGGAGYTF. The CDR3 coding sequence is TGTGCCACCAGTGATCAAGGGGGCGCTGGCTACACCTTC.

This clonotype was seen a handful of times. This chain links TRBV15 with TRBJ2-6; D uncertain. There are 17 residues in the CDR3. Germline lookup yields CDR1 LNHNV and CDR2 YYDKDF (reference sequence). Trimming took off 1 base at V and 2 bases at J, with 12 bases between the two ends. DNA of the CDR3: TGTGCCACCAGCAGAGTACTCGGCAACCCTGGGGCCAACGTCCTGACTTTC. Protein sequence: CATSRVLGNPGANVLTF. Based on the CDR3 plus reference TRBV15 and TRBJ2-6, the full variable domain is DAMVIQNPRYQVTQFGKPVTLSCSQTLNHNVMYWYQQKSSQAPKLLFHYYDKDFNNEADTPDNFQSRRPNTSFCFLDIRSPGLGDTAMYLCATSRVLGNPGANVLTFGAGSRLTVL.

The CDR3 nucleotides read TGTGCCAGCAGCACGAGCCGGGACAGACCCTACGAGCAGTACTTC. Translating gives CASSTSRDRPYEQYF. This rearrangement joins TRBV11-2 to TRBJ2-7, with 7 bases fitting TRBD1. Trimming at V came to 5 bases and at J to 2 bases, leaving 9 bases not matched to a gene. This CDR3 has 15 amino acids. In germline, CDR1 is SGHAT, CDR2 FQNNGV. Drawing the rest from reference TRBV11-2 and TRBJ2-7, the complete variable domain is EAGVAQSPRYKIIEKRQSVAFWCNPISGHATLYWYQQILGQGPKLLIQFQNNGVVDDSQLPKDRFSAERLKGVDSTLKIQPAKLEDSAVYLCASSTSRDRPYEQYFGPGTRLTVT.

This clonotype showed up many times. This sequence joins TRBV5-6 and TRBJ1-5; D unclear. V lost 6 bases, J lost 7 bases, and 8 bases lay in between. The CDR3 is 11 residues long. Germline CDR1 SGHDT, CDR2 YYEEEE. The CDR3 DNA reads TGTGCCAGCAACATTAACCAGCCCCAGCATTTT. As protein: CASNINQPQHF.